A single sample is the source of the 5 T cell receptor beta chains below, sequenced in a study of T cells expressing NK-cell markers. For each CDR3 protein, TCRdb gives one entry from its re-call of the 5' RACE reads, without DNA. In all, the sample yields about 190,000 distinct CDR3 sequences. Sequenced sample: blood T cells: a sorted CD56 or NKG2C T cell subset, CD4+ or CD8+ T cells, or bulk PBMC T cells (not recorded which). The source of these receptors is a man aged 18-70 years in good health.

The chain employs TRBV7-2 and TRBJ2-2. The germline V gene has CDR1 SGHTA and CDR2 FQGNSA. This CDR3 is 12 amino acids long. The CDR3 sequence is CASSENTGELFF.

The J gene is TRBJ1-1, the V gene TRBV19. Germline lookup yields CDR1 LNHDA and CDR2 SQIVND (reference sequence). The CDR3 is 12 residues long. The CDR3: CASRNPNTEAFF.

This chain links TRBV27 with TRBJ2-7; TCRdb gives TRBD2 as the D gene, but with no DNA this cannot be confirmed. In germline, CDR1 is MNHEY, CDR2 SMNVEV (reference sequence). CDR3 size: 17 residues. CDR3 region: CASSGLAGGQFTYEQYF.

The rearrangement links TRBV7-9 to TRBJ2-5; absent DNA, TCRdb's TRBD1 call cannot be checked. The CDR3 has 16 residues. Germline values: CDR1 SEHNR, CDR2 FQNEAQ (reference sequence). The CDR3 loop reads CASSHPSGGWQETQYF.

J is TRBJ1-4 and V is TRBV7-2; TCRdb's assignment of TRBD1 cannot be checked, as there is no DNA. This CDR3 is 15 amino acids long. Germline values: CDR1 SGHTA, CDR2 FQGNSA. This CDR3 reads CASSPEDSLGEKLFF.